The 11 T cell receptor beta chains reported below all come from one sample, sequenced in a study of low-dose radiotherapy and immunotherapy resistance in tumors. TRAV and TRBV primers primed cDNA for both TCRalpha and TCRbeta. TCRs were put through around 20 PCR cycles of amplification with Phusion. A constant-region primer and the V-primer adapter served as the primer pair. In TCRdb, the reads were re-called with MiXCR into one record per CDR3 protein. This sample yields more than 90,000 distinct CDR3 sequences, of which around 21% are seen a single time; 4.1% belongs to the top ten. The time point was: after trial treatment. Specified treatment: LDRT plus nivolumab, ipilimumab, low-dose cyclophosphamide and aspirin (RACIN trial). This sample comprised PBMCs, obtained after low-dose radiotherapy plus immunotherapy. The receptors come from a male donor with prostate cancer.

This clonotype has a count of ten or more. CDR3 in DNA: TGCAGTGCCCCCGAACATAAAGGATCCTACAATGAGCAGTTCTTC. It codes for CSAPEHKGSYNEQFF. The chain joins TRBV20-1 to TRBJ2-1; D is undetermined. Germline V CDR1 and CDR2: DFQATT, SNEGSKA (reference sequence). V dropped 6 bases and J dropped 1 base, with 16 bases sitting between them. CDR3 length: 15 residues.

This rearrangement joins TRBV7-8 to TRBJ2-2, with TRBD1 identical over 7 bases. The CDR3 sequence is 16 residues long. Germline V gene sequence: CDR1 SGHVS, CDR2 FQNEAQ. J gave up 2 bases and V 11 bases, and 14 bases lay outside the gene matches. Here the CDR3 reads CAAPRGQLVNTGELFF. In nucleotides, the CDR3 is TGTGCCGCGCCACGGGGACAGCTCGTTAACACCGGGGAGCTGTTTTTT.

This clonotype was found many times. This chain links TRBV9 with TRBJ1-2, with D tentatively TRBD1 (6 bases). V lost 4 bases, J lost 4 bases, and 17 bases lay in between. The CDR3 loop spans 15 amino acids. CDR1 is SGDLS and CDR2 is YYNGEE in the germline V gene. The CDR3 loop is CASSSEGGGFYGYTF. The CDR3 DNA is TGTGCCAGCAGCTCGGAGGGGGGGGGATTCTATGGCTACACCTTC. Combining the CDR3 with reference TRBV9 and TRBJ1-2 gives the whole variable domain DSGVTQTPKHLITATGQRVTLRCSPRSGDLSVYWYQQSLDQGLQFLIQYYNGEERAKGNILERFSAQQFPDLHSELNLSSLELGDSALYFCASSSEGGGFYGYTFGSGTRLTVV.

V and J are TRBV6-2 or TRBV6-3 and TRBJ2-4; D possibly corresponds to TRBD2 (6 bases). CDR1 is MNHEY and CDR2 is SVGEGT in the germline V gene. Trimming cost V 7 bases and J 5 bases, with 15 bases left between them. CDR3 length equals 14 residues. The DNA for the CDR3 is TGTGCCAGCATCACCGGGAGTTTCCAAAACATTCAGTACTTC. Translated: CASITGSFQNIQYF.

This clonotype appeared a single time. The chain employs TRBV6-2 or TRBV6-3 and TRBJ2-2; TRBD2 is a possible D gene (6 bases). Germline-derived CDR1 and CDR2 are MNHEY and SVGEGT. Trimming removed 7 bases at V and 8 bases at J, with 11 bases between. The length of the CDR3 is 12 residues. The DNA of the CDR3 is TGTGCCAGCATGGGGGGATTAGGGGAGCTGTTTTTT. Protein product: CASMGGLGELFF.

The chain couples TRBV7-2 to TRBJ2-1, with 9 bases aligning to TRBD2. Germline values: CDR1 SGHTA, CDR2 FQGNSA. Trimming at V came to 1 base and at J to 9 bases, leaving 7 bases not matched to a gene. The CDR3 contains 15 residues. The CDR3 DNA reads as TGTGCCAGCAGCTTAGGGCGGGGGGGCATTGGTGAGCAGTTCTTC. Protein sequence: CASSLGRGGIGEQFF.

As to this clonotype: One base separates it from a far larger clone, so it is likely a read error. The V call is TRBV10-3, the J call TRBJ1-2; D gene unclear. The CDR3 has 15 residues. Germline V lookup: CDR1 ENHRY, CDR2 SYGVKD. Here the CDR3 DNA reads TGTGCCAGCAGTTACAAGGAGAACTCGCACTATGGCTACACCTTC. Translation: CASSYKENSHYGYTF.

This clonotype was recorded many times. V is TRBV20-1 and J is TRBJ2-7; 9 bases are a match to TRBD1. The CDR3 contains 13 residues. V lost 3 bases and J lost 4; bases outside the gene matches: 4. Germline assignment: CDR1 DFQATT and CDR2 SNEGSKA (reference sequence). In DNA, the CDR3 is TGCAGTGCTAGTAGGGACAGGGATTACGAGCAGTACTTC. This sequence encodes CSASRDRDYEQYF.

In its sample, this clonotype was seen many times. The chain combines TRBV20-1 with TRBJ2-5, with D perhaps assigned TRBD1 or TRBD2 (6 bases each). The CDR3 loop spans 14 amino acids. The germline V and J ends were trimmed by 0 bases and 7 bases, with 15 bases remaining between them. Germline CDR1 DFQATT, CDR2 SNEGSKA (reference sequence). This CDR3 is CSARDPGAWVTQYF. The CDR3 coding sequence is TGCAGTGCTAGAGATCCGGGGGCATGGGTGACCCAGTACTTC.

This clonotype was counted at least ten times. The chain is built from TRBV5-1 and TRBJ2-7; D is undetermined. The V end was cut by 3 bases, the J end by 0 bases, with 16 bases between. CDR1 SGHRS and CDR2 YFSETQ come from the germline V gene. This CDR3 is 16 amino acids long. The CDR3, as DNA: TGCGCCAGCAGCTCCGGACCCATTGAAGACTCCTACGAGCAGTACTTC. It encodes CASSSGPIEDSYEQYF.

This clonotype occurred a few times. The gene calls are TRBV5-4 and TRBJ2-3; 13 nucleotides agree with TRBD2. Germline CDR1 is SGHNT and CDR2 is YYREEE (reference sequence). The V gene end was trimmed by 4 bases and the J gene end by 0 bases; junction bases not matched to a gene: 5. There are 17 residues in the CDR3. The CDR3 region has the DNA TGTGCCAGCAGCACTCGACTAGCGGGGGGAAGCACAGATACGCAGTATTTT. Translated: CASSTRLAGGSTDTQYF.